What follows are 24 T cell receptor beta chains derived from one specimen sequenced in a study of cytomegalovirus exposure and HLA in healthy donors. With 60 Vbeta and 13 Jbeta primers, the PCR was carried out. Libraries were prepared by immunoSEQ multiplex PCR; TCRdb keeps only in-frame clonotypes and omits some of them. The sample holds roughly 120,000 clones, less than 75% seen once. Material: PBMCs. These receptors originate from a woman between 40 and 50 years old in good health and CMV-seropositive.

This sequence joins TRBV6-5 and TRBJ1-3; the match to TRBD1 covers 8 bases. Per the germline V gene, CDR1 is MNHEY and CDR2 is SVGAGI. This CDR3 has 15 residues. With 5 bases clipped from V and 4 bases from J, the junction kept 7 bases outside the gene matches. The CDR3 sequence is CASSPDRERGNTIYF. The CDR3 DNA reads as TGTGCCAGCAGTCCGGACAGGGAGAGGGGAAACACCATATATTTT.

This chain uses TRBV19 with TRBJ1-2; D is unclear. The V gene lost 2 bases and the J gene lost 3 bases, with 7 bases spanning the gap. This CDR3 is built from 13 residues. In germline, CDR1 is LNHDA, CDR2 SQIVND (reference sequence). CDR3 in DNA: TGTGCCAGTAGTATACGTCGGGACTATGGCTACACCTTC. Its translation: CASSIRRDYGYTF.

Here the CDR3 reads CASISGNGNTIYF. In DNA, the CDR3 is TGTGCCAGCATCTCAGGGAACGGAAACACCATATATTTT. This chain joins TRBV6-1 and TRBJ1-3; TRBD1 is a possible D gene (5 bases). With 7 bases removed from V and 4 bases from J, the gap between germline ends came to 11 bases. The CDR3 is 13 residues long. Germline V CDR1 and CDR2: MNHNS, SASEGT.

The chain uses TRBV5-1 and TRBJ1-1, with TRBD1 matching 7 bases. The V segment lost 4 bases and the J segment 3 bases; nucleotides outside the gene matches: 6. CDR1 and CDR2 (germline): SGHRS, YFSETQ. CDR3 size: 14 residues. CDR3 in amino acids: CASSPGTVHTEAFF. Written as DNA, the CDR3 is TGCGCCAGCAGCCCTGGGACAGTTCACACTGAAGCTTTCTTT.

The chain couples TRBV2 to TRBJ2-1, with D maybe TRBD1 (5 bases). The ends were cut back, 7 bases at V and 1 base at J, with 11 bases in the middle. The CDR3 runs to 14 residues. Germline V gene lookup returns CDR1 SNHLY and CDR2 FYNNEI. CDR3 in amino acids: CASTARGSYNEQFF. The CDR3 DNA is TGTGCCAGCACGGCAAGGGGATCCTACAATGAGCAGTTCTTC.

The J gene is TRBJ1-2, the V gene TRBV18; D ambiguous. CDR1 is KGHSH and CDR2 is LQKENI in the germline V gene. The CDR3 has 14 residues. Trimming removed 3 bases from V and 5 bases from J, with 13 bases in between. CDR3 nucleotide sequence: TGTGCCAGCTCACCGGGCCCTGAATTATATGGCTACACCTTC. Residues: CASSPGPELYGYTF.

The chain uses TRBV5-4 and TRBJ1-1, with a possible D match to TRBD1 (6 bases). Germline V lookup: CDR1 SGHNT, CDR2 YYREEE (reference sequence). The V and J ends lost 4 bases and 1 base respectively, with 14 bases between them. The CDR3 contains 15 residues. Here the CDR3 DNA reads TGTGCCAGCAGCCCCGGAGGCAGGGGGAACACTGAAGCTTTCTTT. This sequence encodes CASSPGGRGNTEAFF.

The rearrangement uses TRBV7-2 and TRBJ2-7, with a tentative D call TRBD1 (5 bases). Germline lookup yields CDR1 SGHTA and CDR2 FQGNSA. The CDR3 is 14 residues long. Trimming pared 4 bases from V and 6 bases from J, leaving 16 bases between. DNA of the CDR3: TGTGCCAGCAGCTCTAAGGTGGGGCCCAGCGAGCAGTACTTC. Translation: CASSSKVGPSEQYF.

The chain is built from TRBV25-1 and TRBJ1-2; the D is unclear. V lost 1 base, J lost 6 bases, and 15 bases lay in between. Germline CDR1 and CDR2: MGHDK and SYGVNS. The CDR3 extends over 15 amino acids. The CDR3 bases are TGTGCCAGCAGTGAATCGCTGAGTCAAATTAATGGCTACACCTTC. Amino acid sequence: CASSESLSQINGYTF.

The V and J genes are TRBV10-3 and TRBJ2-3; D unresolved. In germline, CDR1 is ENHRY, CDR2 SYGVKD. V shed 2 bases and J shed 1 base, with 16 bases lying between them. The CDR3 length is 17 residues. CDR3 DNA: TGTGCCATCAGTGAGAGGTACGCGGTCCCTGGCACAGATACGCAGTATTTT. It yields the protein CAISERYAVPGTDTQYF.

This clone occurred once. This rearrangement joins TRBV29-1 to TRBJ2-4; D might be TRBD1 (6 bases). V lost 4 bases to trimming and J lost 6 bases, with 16 bases between them. The germline V gene encodes CDR1 SQVTM and CDR2 ANQGSEA. The CDR3 sequence is 14 residues long. The CDR3 region is CSVGTRQDLNIQYF. CDR3 DNA sequence: TGCAGCGTTGGGACCCGACAGGACCTAAACATTCAGTACTTC.

V gene TRBV11-1 combines with J gene TRBJ1-1, with TRBD1 identical over 8 bases. The CDR3 is 14 amino acids. After removal of 8 bases from V and 7 bases from J, the junction contained 12 bases not matched to a gene. Germline CDR1 SGHAT, CDR2 FQDESV (reference sequence). The CDR3 spells CASANRQGSIEAFF. The DNA of the CDR3 is TGTGCCAGCGCTAATCGACAGGGGTCGATTGAAGCTTTCTTT. The full variable domain, in which reference TRBV11-1 and TRBJ1-1 provide the parts outside the CDR3, is EAEVAQSPRYKITEKSQAVAFWCDPISGHATLYWYRQILGQGPELLVQFQDESVVDDSQLPKDRFSAERLKGVDSTLKIQPAELGDSAMYLCASANRQGSIEAFFGQGTRLTVV.

V usage is TRBV7-9 and J usage is TRBJ2-7; TRBD1 agrees at 10 bases. The CDR3 has 14 amino acids. V dropped 8 bases and J dropped 5; count of bases not matched to a gene: 9. Germline V gene data show CDR1 as SEHNR and CDR2 as FQNEAQ (reference sequence). The CDR3 coding sequence is TGTGCCAGCGGACCCGGGACAGGGGTACACGAGCAGTACTTC. As protein: CASGPGTGVHEQYF.

There are a few counts of this clone. The V gene is TRBV7-3, the J gene TRBJ2-1, with D possibly matching TRBD2 (5 bases). V shed 5 bases and J shed 0 bases, with 11 bases lying between them. This CDR3 is 15 amino acids long. Germline assignment: CDR1 SGHTA and CDR2 FQGTGA. The chain's CDR3 is CASSQGLSSYNEQFF. The CDR3 nucleotides are TGTGCCAGCAGCCAAGGACTGAGCTCCTACAATGAGCAGTTCTTC.

This chain links TRBV28 with TRBJ1-1, with 8 nucleotides matching TRBD1. With 6 bases clipped from V and 0 bases from J, the junction kept 6 bases outside the gene matches. Germline V gives CDR1 MDHEN, CDR2 SYDVKM. CDR3 length: 15 residues. CDR3 sequence reads: CASRAATGVNTEAFF. The CDR3 DNA reads as TGTGCCAGCAGAGCGGCGACAGGGGTGAACACTGAAGCTTTCTTT.

This chain uses TRBV29-1 with TRBJ2-4, with 7 bases fitting TRBD2. In germline, CDR1 is SQVTM, CDR2 ANQGSEA. The CDR3 totals 14 residues. The V segment lost 4 bases and the J segment 9 bases; nucleotides outside the gene matches: 12. The CDR3 protein is CSVGEGTSLTIQYF. The DNA for the CDR3 is TGCAGCGTTGGGGAGGGGACCTCACTCACCATTCAGTACTTC.

As to this clone: Other DNA sequences of this sample code for an identical CDR3. The J gene is TRBJ1-2, the V gene TRBV30, with D unresolved. Germline CDR1 GTSNPN, CDR2 SVGIG (reference sequence). Deletions cut 0 bases from V and 2 bases from J, with 7 bases between. The CDR3 loop spans 13 amino acids. This CDR3 reads CAWSVEANYGYTF. As DNA, the CDR3 is TGTGCCTGGAGTGTAGAGGCGAACTATGGCTACACCTTC.

J is TRBJ2-5 and V is TRBV5-1; a weak D match, TRBD1 (5 bases). CDR1 SGHRS and CDR2 YFSETQ come from the germline V gene. The length of the CDR3 is 13 residues. The germline V and J ends were trimmed by 0 bases and 5 bases, with 8 bases remaining between them. The CDR3 DNA reads TGCGCCAGCAGCTTGGAGGGGCTGGAGACCCAGTACTTC. Residues: CASSLEGLETQYF. The full variable domain, with the rest looked up from reference TRBV5-1 and TRBJ2-5, is KAGVTQTPRYLIKTRGQQVTLSCSPISGHRSVSWYQQTPGQGLQFLFEYFSETQRNKGNFPGRFSGRQFSNSRSEMNVSTLELGDSALYLCASSLEGLETQYFGPGTRLLVL.

This clone was picked up a small number of times. This chain connects TRBV5-1 to TRBJ2-1, with D perhaps TRBD1 (6 bases). V lost 4 bases, J lost 5 bases, and 16 bases lay in between. CDR1 and CDR2 (germline): SGHRS, YFSETQ. The CDR3 consists of 15 residues. CDR3 nucleotides: TGCGCCAGCAGCCACCGACAGGACACCGACAATGAGCAGTTCTTC. Translation gives CASSHRQDTDNEQFF.

As for this clone: This sample includes further DNA sequences coding for the same CDR3. V usage is TRBV7-9 and J usage is TRBJ1-3; D gene unclear. Germline CDR1 SEHNR, CDR2 FQNEAQ (reference sequence). V lost 6 bases and J lost 4, with 16 bases in between. CDR3 length: 15 residues. CDR3 sequence reads: CASSLNPATGNTIYF. As DNA, the CDR3 is TGTGCCAGCAGTCTTAACCCCGCTACCGGAAACACCATATATTTT.

In its sample, this clone was seen once. This chain connects TRBV5-6 to TRBJ1-2; D gene uncertain. Per germline, CDR1 SGHDT and CDR2 YYEEEE. Deletions cut 2 bases from V and 5 bases from J, with 13 bases between. CDR3 size: 14 residues. The CDR3 DNA reads TGTGCCAGCAGCTTAGCGAGGCCGCGATATGGCTACACCTTC. Translation: CASSLARPRYGYTF.

V and J are TRBV30 and TRBJ2-1, with 7 bases matching TRBD2. Germline trimming cut 3 bases from V and 0 bases from J; bases unmatched to any gene: 11. Germline V gene data show CDR1 as GTSNPN and CDR2 as SVGIG (reference sequence). CDR3 length: 17 residues. DNA for the CDR3: TGTGCCTGGAGAGACACAGCGGGGAATCCCTCCTACAATGAGCAGTTCTTC. Translating it yields CAWRDTAGNPSYNEQFF. The full variable domain, rest sourced from reference TRBV30 and TRBJ2-1, is SQTIHQWPATLVQPVGSPLSLECTVEGTSNPNLYWYRQAAGRGLQLLFYSVGIGQISSEVPQNLSASRPQDRQFILSSKKLLLSDSGFYLCAWRDTAGNPSYNEQFFGPGTRLTVL.

CDR3 sequence (DNA): TGTGCCAGCAAAAGCGGGGGCACGAACACCGGGGAGCTGTTTTTT. Translation gives CASKSGGTNTGELFF. The gene calls are TRBV7-2 and TRBJ2-2, with 8 bases identical to TRBD2. This CDR3 spans 15 amino acids. Per germline, CDR1 SGHTA and CDR2 FQGNSA. After removal of 7 bases from V and 0 bases from J, the junction contained 4 bases not matched to a gene.

The chain links TRBV15 to TRBJ2-1; tentatively, D is TRBD1 (6 bases). The V gene's germline CDR1 is LNHNV and CDR2 YYDKDF (reference sequence). Trimming cost V 4 bases and J 7 bases, with 11 bases left between them. This CDR3 spans 13 amino acids. CDR3 sequence reads: CATSIRTANEQFF. CDR3 in DNA: TGTGCCACCAGCATTAGGACAGCTAATGAGCAGTTCTTC.